This TCR beta chain was obtained from a study of sequential checkpoint blockade in melanoma. The CDR3 extends over 16 amino acids. Germline CDR1 SGHDT, CDR2 YYEEEE. The V and J ends lost 2 bases and 8 bases respectively, with 19 bases between them. Clones were read by immunoSEQ multiplex PCR, and TCRdb kept only the in-frame ones, dropping some. The sample yields 31,000 or so clones, about 88% seen once. Treatment noted: randomized to nivolumab then ipilimumab (arm A) or the reverse (arm B). From thawed PBMCs, live CD3+CD8+ cells negative for CD19 and CD56 were sorted. The V and J genes are TRBV5-6 and TRBJ1-4; tentatively, D is TRBD1 (6 bases). Sequences were derived from CD8+ T cells sorted from blood (inferred from file names), sampled from a patient given nivolumab and ipilimumab in sequence. The origin of this receptor is a human donor with melanoma. The CDR3 DNA sequence: TGTGCCAGCAGCTTAGGGCCTCAGGGGTTACTCGAAAAACTGTTTTTT. This encodes CASSLGPQGLLEKLFF. Combining the CDR3 with reference TRBV5-6 and TRBJ1-4 gives the whole variable domain DAGVTQSPTHLIKTRGQQVTLRCSPKSGHDTVSWYQQALGQGPQFIFQYYEEEERQRGNFPDRFSGHQFPNYSSELNVNALLLGDSALYLCASSLGPQGLLEKLFFGSGTQLSVL.